Only one count was recorded for the clone carrying this T cell receptor beta chain. V lost 8 bases, J lost 1 base, and 21 bases lay in between. Germline values: CDR1 SEHNR, CDR2 FQNEAQ (reference sequence). This CDR3 comprises 16 residues. The sample belongs to a study of T cell changes during pregnancy in multiple sclerosis. Sequencing used immunoSEQ multiplex PCR; TCRdb keeps in-frame clones, though not all of them. The table has about 59,000 clones, 94% seen once. The clonotype comes from a female donor with multiple sclerosis, enrolled in a pregnancy study. The genes are TRBV7-9 and TRBJ2-7; possibly TRBD2 for D (6 bases). The material was CD8+ T cells from peripheral blood mononuclear cells, obtained after pregnancy. CDR3 region: CASGTRLATRSYEQYF. DNA for the CDR3: TGTGCCAGCGGAACCCGTCTAGCGACAAGATCCTACGAGCAGTACTTC.